These T cell receptor beta chains were read from a single sample in a study of regulatory T cells in long-lasting Graves disease. TCRdb itself ran the multiplex PCR reads through MiXCR, one entry per CDR3 protein. The sample carries more than 350,000 distinct CDR3 sequences, around 14% recorded once. Another study also made use of these data, one on T cells in Graves' hyperthyroidism and ophthalmopathy.

Sequences were derived from peripheral blood mononuclear cells (PBMCs), sampled at new diagnosis, from a patient treated with antithyroid drugs. The receptors come from a woman aged 30 to 39 with Graves disease. Each CDR3 is given with its conserved first and last residue. The D gene is left open where the match is weak. Where a row states a size, it is once, few, many or the class of an expanded clone; other rows omit it.

V gene: TRBV4-1
D gene: -
J gene: TRBJ1-1
clone size: few
CDR3 DNA: TGCGCCAGCAGCCTTCCGGGGGTGACTGCCGCTTTCTTT
CDR3 protein: CASSLPGVTAAFF

V gene: TRBV12-3/TRBV12-4
D gene: TRBD2
J gene: TRBJ2-1
clone size: many
CDR3 DNA: TGTGCCATCAATTTGGGCGGGAGCGAGCAGTTCTTC
CDR3 protein: CAINLGGSEQFF

V gene: TRBV11-2
D gene: -
J gene: TRBJ2-3
clone size: many
CDR3 DNA: TGTGCCAGCAGCTTAGGGGCGGGACAGCACACAGATACGCAGTATTTT
CDR3 protein: CASSLGAGQHTDTQYF

V gene: TRBV3-1
D gene: TRBD1
J gene: TRBJ2-7
clone size: few
CDR3 DNA: TGTGCCAGCAGCCATGAAAGGACAGGGTACTACGAGCAGTACTTC
CDR3 protein: CASSHERTGYYEQYF

V gene: TRBV30
D gene: TRBD2
J gene: TRBJ2-7
clone size: many
CDR3 DNA: TGTGCCTGGGATACAAGGGGACTAGCGGGAGGACTCTCCTACGAGCAGTACTTC
CDR3 protein: CAWDTRGLAGGLSYEQYF

V gene: TRBV12-3/TRBV12-4
D gene: -
J gene: TRBJ2-3
clone size: -
CDR3 DNA: TGTGCCAGCAGCCACGGACATAACACAGATACGCAGTATTTT
CDR3 protein: CASSHGHNTDTQYF

V gene: TRBV19
D gene: TRBD1
J gene: TRBJ1-1
clone size: -
CDR3 DNA: TGTGCCAGTAGGGGGACAGGGGCCGAGTTAGCTGAAGCTTTCTTT
CDR3 protein: CASRGTGAELAEAFF

V gene: TRBV20-1
D gene: TRBD2
J gene: TRBJ2-1
clone size: many
CDR3 DNA: TGCAGTGCCCCAGCGGGAGGAGTCTCCTACAATGAGCAGTTCTTC
CDR3 protein: CSAPAGGVSYNEQFF

V gene: TRBV29-1
D gene: TRBD2
J gene: TRBJ2-1
clone size: many
CDR3 DNA: TGCAGCGTTTACGGCGGGAGCTCCTACAATGAGCAGTTCTTC
CDR3 protein: CSVYGGSSYNEQFF

V gene: TRBV7-9
D gene: -
J gene: TRBJ2-7
clone size: many
CDR3 DNA: TGTGCCAGCACCCGGACGGATGACTACGAGCAGTACTTC
CDR3 protein: CASTRTDDYEQYF

V gene: TRBV12-3/TRBV12-4
D gene: -
J gene: TRBJ1-1
clone size: many
CDR3 DNA: TGTGCCAGCAGTCCCCCCGCCCATCCCGGAAACACTGAAGCTTTCTTT
CDR3 protein: CASSPPAHPGNTEAFF

V gene: TRBV10-3
D gene: -
J gene: TRBJ2-7
clone size: many
CDR3 DNA: TGTGCCATCAGTGACCTAGGACGCCAGCTCTACGAGCAGTACTTC
CDR3 protein: CAISDLGRQLYEQYF

V gene: TRBV9
D gene: TRBD2
J gene: TRBJ2-1
clone size: -
CDR3 DNA: TGTGCCAGCAGCGTAGACCCGCTAGCGGGAATTTTAAATGAGCAGTTCTTC
CDR3 protein: CASSVDPLAGILNEQFF

V gene: TRBV3-1
D gene: -
J gene: TRBJ2-7
clone size: many
CDR3 DNA: TGTGCCAGCAGCCCGACAGGTGGCCCTGTCGAGCAGTACTTC
CDR3 protein: CASSPTGGPVEQYF

V gene: TRBV6-1
D gene: TRBD2
J gene: TRBJ2-2
clone size: few
CDR3 DNA: TGTGCCAGCAGACCCACTAGCGGGAGGATCACCGGGGAGCTGTTTTTT
CDR3 protein: CASRPTSGRITGELFF

V gene: TRBV20-1
D gene: -
J gene: TRBJ1-3
clone size: many
CDR3 DNA: TGCAGTGCTAGGGGGGAAGGCCTACACTCTGGAAACACCATATATTTT
CDR3 protein: CSARGEGLHSGNTIYF

V gene: TRBV3-1
D gene: TRBD2
J gene: TRBJ2-3
clone size: many
CDR3 DNA: TGTGCCAGCAGCCAGTGGCAGAGAGGGACTAGCGGGAGGGACACAGATACGCAGTATTTT
CDR3 protein: CASSQWQRGTSGRDTDTQYF

V gene: TRBV20-1
D gene: -
J gene: TRBJ1-5
clone size: many
CDR3 DNA: TGCAGTGCTAGCTCCGTGCCGGTCGGTCTTCGTAGGAATCAGCCCCAGCATTTT
CDR3 protein: CSASSVPVGLRRNQPQHF

V gene: TRBV28
D gene: TRBD1
J gene: TRBJ2-7
clone size: many
CDR3 DNA: TGTGCCAGCACCTCATCCGGGACAGGGTCCTACGAGCAGTACTTC
CDR3 protein: CASTSSGTGSYEQYF

V gene: TRBV27
D gene: -
J gene: TRBJ2-1
clone size: -
CDR3 DNA: TGTGCCAGCATCCTAATGGGGTCCAATGAGCAGTTCTTC
CDR3 protein: CASILMGSNEQFF

V gene: TRBV5-6
D gene: TRBD2
J gene: TRBJ2-5
clone size: many
CDR3 DNA: TGTGCCAGCAGCTTGAGACTAGCGGGAGGGGAGACCCAGTACTTC
CDR3 protein: CASSLRLAGGETQYF

V gene: TRBV2
D gene: TRBD1
J gene: TRBJ1-5
clone size: many
CDR3 DNA: TGTGCCAGCAGTCCGGACAGGGGCAATCAGCCCCAGCATTTT
CDR3 protein: CASSPDRGNQPQHF

V gene: TRBV28
D gene: TRBD2
J gene: TRBJ2-1
clone size: many
CDR3 DNA: TGTGCCAGCATTAGCGGGAGAAGTCTAAATGAGCAGTTCTTC
CDR3 protein: CASISGRSLNEQFF

V gene: TRBV5-1
D gene: -
J gene: TRBJ2-1
clone size: -
CDR3 DNA: TGCGCCAGCAGCTCTGCCGGGACGCCCTACAATGAGCAGTTCTTC
CDR3 protein: CASSSAGTPYNEQFF

V gene: TRBV20-1
D gene: TRBD1
J gene: TRBJ1-1
clone size: few
CDR3 DNA: TGCAGTGCTTTAGACAGGGAGAACACTGAAGCTTTCTTT
CDR3 protein: CSALDRENTEAFF

V gene: TRBV27
D gene: TRBD2
J gene: TRBJ2-5
clone size: -
CDR3 DNA: TGTGCCAGCAGGCCCTATAGAGGACTAGCGGGACAAGCTCATCGAGAGACCCAGTACTTC
CDR3 protein: CASRPYRGLAGQAHRETQYF

V gene: TRBV28
D gene: TRBD2
J gene: TRBJ2-1
clone size: few
CDR3 DNA: TGTGCCAGCAGTGCGGGGGCTAGCGGGAGGGTTAATGAGCAGTTCTTC
CDR3 protein: CASSAGASGRVNEQFF

V gene: TRBV5-4
D gene: -
J gene: TRBJ2-2
clone size: -
CDR3 DNA: TGTGCCAGCAGCAAGGACAGCGCAGTCGGGGAGCTGTTTTTT
CDR3 protein: CASSKDSAVGELFF

V gene: TRBV7-2
D gene: TRBD2
J gene: TRBJ2-3
clone size: many
CDR3 DNA: TGTGCCATCTGGGGAGGGACGACAGATACGCAGTATTTT
CDR3 protein: CAIWGGTTDTQYF

V gene: TRBV5-1
D gene: -
J gene: TRBJ1-1
clone size: -
CDR3 DNA: TGCGCCAGCAGCTTGGCGGGGGGGGGAACCACTGAAGCTTTCTTT
CDR3 protein: CASSLAGGGTTEAFF

V gene: TRBV27
D gene: -
J gene: TRBJ1-6
clone size: -
CDR3 DNA: TGTGCCAGCAGTAGAAACGGGGGGCAAGGTTCACCCCTCCACTTT
CDR3 protein: CASSRNGGQGSPLHF

V gene: TRBV15
D gene: -
J gene: TRBJ2-1
clone size: -
CDR3 DNA: TGTGCCACCAGCTTAGAGACCCCGGGCACCTACAATGAGCAGTTCTTC
CDR3 protein: CATSLETPGTYNEQFF

V gene: TRBV28
D gene: -
J gene: TRBJ1-1
clone size: many
CDR3 DNA: TGTGCCAGCAGCCCGTTCCGGGAAGCTTTCTTT
CDR3 protein: CASSPFREAFF

V gene: TRBV20-1
D gene: -
J gene: TRBJ2-7
clone size: many
CDR3 DNA: TGCAGTGCCATCCGGGACAACTCCTACGAGCAGTACTTC
CDR3 protein: CSAIRDNSYEQYF

V gene: TRBV7-9
D gene: -
J gene: TRBJ2-1
clone size: -
CDR3 DNA: TGTGCCAGCAGCTTAGGTAGCGGCAATAACAATGAGCAGTTCTTC
CDR3 protein: CASSLGSGNNNEQFF

V gene: TRBV24-1
D gene: TRBD2
J gene: TRBJ2-1
clone size: many
CDR3 DNA: TGTGCCACCAGTGAAGGGAGATGGGGGGGGGGTTACAATGAGCAGTTCTTC
CDR3 protein: CATSEGRWGGGYNEQFF

V gene: TRBV12-3/TRBV12-4
D gene: TRBD2
J gene: TRBJ2-7
clone size: -
CDR3 DNA: TGTGCCAGCAGCATGAGCGGGAGCTCCGAGCAGTACTTC
CDR3 protein: CASSMSGSSEQYF

V gene: TRBV12-3/TRBV12-4
D gene: TRBD2
J gene: TRBJ2-1
clone size: many
CDR3 DNA: TGTGCCAGTGGACTAGCGGGAGCCCATGAGCAGTTCTTC
CDR3 protein: CASGLAGAHEQFF

V gene: TRBV11-1
D gene: -
J gene: TRBJ1-1
clone size: many
CDR3 DNA: TGTGCCAGCACCGTAGACGGTATGAACACTGAAGCTTTCTTT
CDR3 protein: CASTVDGMNTEAFF

V gene: TRBV18
D gene: TRBD1
J gene: TRBJ1-4
clone size: few
CDR3 DNA: TGTGCCAGCTCACCACAGTTCTCCGGGACAGGGGGCACTAATGAAAAACTGTTTTTT
CDR3 protein: CASSPQFSGTGGTNEKLFF

V gene: TRBV6-2/TRBV6-3
D gene: -
J gene: TRBJ2-7
clone size: -
CDR3 DNA: TGTGCCAGCAGACAGGGTGACTCCTACGAGCAGTACTTC
CDR3 protein: CASRQGDSYEQYF

V gene: TRBV3-1
D gene: -
J gene: TRBJ2-2
clone size: many
CDR3 DNA: TGTGCCAGCAGCCAAGGGAGGCAAACGAACACCGGGGAGCTGTTTTTT
CDR3 protein: CASSQGRQTNTGELFF

V gene: TRBV13
D gene: TRBD1
J gene: TRBJ1-5
clone size: many
CDR3 DNA: TGTGCCAGCAGCCCCGGGACAGGGATAAGCAATCAGCCCCAGCATTTT
CDR3 protein: CASSPGTGISNQPQHF

V gene: TRBV9
D gene: TRBD2
J gene: TRBJ2-1
clone size: -
CDR3 DNA: TGTGCCAGCAGCCGTAGCGGGAGTAGCAACAATGAGCAGTTCTTC
CDR3 protein: CASSRSGSSNNEQFF

V gene: TRBV11-2
D gene: TRBD2
J gene: TRBJ2-1
clone size: many
CDR3 DNA: TGTGCCAGCAGCAAAAGACCCAGCGGGAGTGGAGGTGAGCAGTTCTTC
CDR3 protein: CASSKRPSGSGGEQFF

V gene: TRBV4-1
D gene: -
J gene: TRBJ2-1
clone size: few
CDR3 DNA: TGCGCCAGCAGCCAGATGGGTACGGGCTACAATGAGCAGTTCTTC
CDR3 protein: CASSQMGTGYNEQFF

V gene: TRBV28
D gene: TRBD1
J gene: TRBJ2-1
clone size: few
CDR3 DNA: TGTGCCAGCAGTCGGCAGGGGGCAAAGAAGATTTACAATGAGCAGTTCTTC
CDR3 protein: CASSRQGAKKIYNEQFF

V gene: TRBV3-1
D gene: -
J gene: TRBJ2-4
clone size: many
CDR3 DNA: TGTGCCAGCAGCCAAGGACGGGTAGCCAAAAACATTCAGTACTTC
CDR3 protein: CASSQGRVAKNIQYF

V gene: TRBV7-9
D gene: TRBD2
J gene: TRBJ2-1
clone size: many
CDR3 DNA: TGTGCCAGCAGCCTCCTCGGTAGCGGGACCTTTAATGAGCAGTTCTTC
CDR3 protein: CASSLLGSGTFNEQFF

V gene: TRBV3-1
D gene: TRBD1
J gene: TRBJ1-4
clone size: many
CDR3 DNA: TGTGCCAGCAAAGACAGGGGAGGGACTAATGAAAAACTGTTTTTT
CDR3 protein: CASKDRGGTNEKLFF

V gene: TRBV19
D gene: TRBD1
J gene: TRBJ1-1
clone size: -
CDR3 DNA: TGTGCCATATACAGGGGGGCTGAAGCTTTCTTT
CDR3 protein: CAIYRGAEAFF

V gene: TRBV5-8
D gene: TRBD2
J gene: TRBJ2-5
clone size: -
CDR3 DNA: TGTGCCAGCAGCACGTGGGGACTAGCGGGATCGAGGGAGACCCAGTACTTC
CDR3 protein: CASSTWGLAGSRETQYF